This T cell receptor beta chain comes out of a study of human T cells and chemical hapten exposure (dated by TCRdb to the early 2020s). Background for the entire study: For sensitization, 2% DPC in acetone was applied to a roughly 2 cm by roughly 2 cm area of upper inner arm skin. Patients additionally received weekly therapeutic DPC doses to the scalp throughout the roughly 23-week study period. Blood for TCR sequencing was provided by twenty-nine alopecia patients at one to four time points (pre-sensitization, 2, 6 and 24 weeks). Most of the patients in the cohort were female, and the cohort covered alopecia areata with under or over 50% scalp involvement, alopecia totalis and alopecia universalis. This study followed changes in the peripheral blood TCR repertoire in vivo during primary and secondary sensitization of alopecia patients to the hapten diphenylcyclopropenone (DPC). Libraries were pooled for sequencing, and variation in per-sample TCR yields was attributed mainly to small differences in library volumes within the pool. Patient blood was sampled pre-sensitization (week 0) and at 2, 6 and about 24 weeks after DPC sensitization. Patch testing on the upper back used Finn chambers containing 0.01% DPC, with scoring done after 6 days according to International Contact Dermatitis Research Group standards. The investigation overall reported the following: Alopecia, a presumed autoimmune disease, was present in all patients, so the immune response of the patients might differ from that of healthy individuals. Repeated subsampling changed both the strength of the expansion versus patch-test correlation and the threshold at which that correlation became significant. No change with DPC sensitization was found in the number of TCRs above 1 in 1000 frequency, and no evidence of global repertoire structure alterations was found. Compared with pre-sensitization or healthy control sets, expanded TCRs formed significantly more large CDR3 similarity clusters, which is consistent with antigen-driven responses. The number of PT1 expanded TCRs positively correlated with patch test score, significant at thresholds 8, 16 and 32 but not 4.

From its cysteine to its phenylalanine, the CDR3 spans 15 amino acids. Only the CDR3 DNA stays, 45 bases, in frame from base 1. CDR1 and CDR2 (SEHNR, FQNEAQ) derive from the germline V gene (reference sequence). The junction shows trimming of 5 bases on V and 4 bases on J, and the gene matches do not reach 2 bases of it. A remark on this clonotype: Its antigen remains unidentified. No base-level quality is on record; no much larger clone is a single base apart.

The library came from RACE. The listed sequencing device is NextSeq 500. During library preparation, unique molecular identifiers were attached to individual cDNA molecules so that TCRs could be counted in a quantitative, reproducible way. Each blood RNA sample was used to sequence both TCR alpha and TCR beta chains. On the authors' methods: The median number of TCRs per sample was approximately 96,000, ranging from about 23,224 to 690,600. V, J and CDR3 annotation of the TCR reads was performed with the Decombinator software suite. To make PS versus PT1 abundance plots, every sample was subsampled to the same number of TCRs (28,000). TCRs were defined as expanded if absent before sensitization and observed at least eight times at the 2-week time point. TCRdb reworked the public reads: Q25 trimming with fastp, MiXCR clone assembly, productive beta chains retained. Records with the same CDR3 protein are collapsed into one entry carrying the most frequent genes and DNA. TCRdb's processing, not the authors' own work, is the source of the V and J calls. The sample yields fewer than 400,000 distinct CDR3 sequences; approximately 6.9% were counted once. Clones ranked in the top ten supply roughly 8% of the sample.

The time point tag for this specimen amounts to: patch test 1, 2 weeks after DPC sensitization. The treatment or condition label on this specimen signifies: therapeutic diphenylcyclopropenone sensitization with weekly scalp DPC. Blood at each patch-test visit was drawn before the patch test was applied. Patients were considered eligible if aged 18 to 70, diagnosed with alopecia and deemed suitable for DPC therapy, and patients were excluded if pregnant. Total RNA was extracted from unfractionated whole blood that had been collected in Tempus Blood RNA tubes. The receptor was isolated from a woman aged 18-29 years with alopecia areata. Some clones in this sample may be carry-over from other donors' samples. The chain uses TRBV7-9 and TRBJ2-7; 16 junctional bases match TRBD2. This specimen was whole blood, taken in connection with sensitization to the hapten diphenylcyclopropenone (DPC). The CDR3 amino acid sequence is: CASSKGLAGGYEQYF. The nucleotide sequence reads TGTGCCAGCAGCAAGGGACTAGCGGGGGGGTACGAGCAGTACTTC.